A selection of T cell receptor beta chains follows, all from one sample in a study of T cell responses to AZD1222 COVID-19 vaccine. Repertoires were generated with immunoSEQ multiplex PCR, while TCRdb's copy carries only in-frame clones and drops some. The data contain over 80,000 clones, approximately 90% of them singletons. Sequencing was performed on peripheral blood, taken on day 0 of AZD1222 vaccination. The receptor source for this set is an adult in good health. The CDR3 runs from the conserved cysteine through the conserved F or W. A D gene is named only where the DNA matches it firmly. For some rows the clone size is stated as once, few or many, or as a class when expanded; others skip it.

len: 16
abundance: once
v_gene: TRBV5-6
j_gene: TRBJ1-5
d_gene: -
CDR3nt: TGTGCCAGCAGCTTGAGGCCAGACGGTGGCAATCAGCCCCAGCATTTT
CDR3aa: CASSLRPDGGNQPQHF

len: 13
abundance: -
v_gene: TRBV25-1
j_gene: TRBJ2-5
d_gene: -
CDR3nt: TGTGCCAGCAGTGAATATGGTCAAGAGACCCAGTACTTC
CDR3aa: CASSEYGQETQYF

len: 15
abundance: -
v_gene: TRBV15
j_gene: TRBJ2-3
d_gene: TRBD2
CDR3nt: TGTGCCACCAGCAGATCCGGGACTAGCGGAGATACGCAGTATTTT
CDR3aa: CATSRSGTSGDTQYF

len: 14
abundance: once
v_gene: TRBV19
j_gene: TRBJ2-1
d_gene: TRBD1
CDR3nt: TGTGCCAGTACCCGGGACAGGGCCAACAATGAGCAGTTCTTC
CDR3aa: CASTRDRANNEQFF

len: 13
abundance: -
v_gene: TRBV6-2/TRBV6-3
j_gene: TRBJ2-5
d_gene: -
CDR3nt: TGTGCCAGCAGTTACGTGGGCCAAGAGACCCAGTACTTC
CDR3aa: CASSYVGQETQYF

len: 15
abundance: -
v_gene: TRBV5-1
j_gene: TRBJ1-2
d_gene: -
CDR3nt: TGCGCCAGCAGCTTGGTCCAGGGTGGGAACTATGGCTACACCTTC
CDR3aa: CASSLVQGGNYGYTF

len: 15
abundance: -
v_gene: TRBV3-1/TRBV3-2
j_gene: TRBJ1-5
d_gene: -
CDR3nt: TGTGCCAGCAGCCCAGGACACCTTAGCAATCAGCCCCAGCATTTT
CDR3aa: CASSPGHLSNQPQHF

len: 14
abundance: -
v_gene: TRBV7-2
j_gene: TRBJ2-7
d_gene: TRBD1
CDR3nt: TGTGCCAGCAGCTTACCGACAGGGTTCTACGAGCAGTACTTC
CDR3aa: CASSLPTGFYEQYF

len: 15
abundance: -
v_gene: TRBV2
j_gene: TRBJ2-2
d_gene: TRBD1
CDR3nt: TGTGCCAGCAGTGACTGGACAGGGGAACTCGGGGAGCTGTTTTTT
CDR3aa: CASSDWTGELGELFF

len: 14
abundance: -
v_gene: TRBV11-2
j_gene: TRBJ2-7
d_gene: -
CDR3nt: TGTGCCAGCAGCTTATCAGGACCGACCTACGAGCAGTACTTC
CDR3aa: CASSLSGPTYEQYF

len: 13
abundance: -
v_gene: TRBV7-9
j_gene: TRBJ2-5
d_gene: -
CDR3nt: TGTGCCAGCAGCTTATTACAGCAAGGGGCCCAGTACTTC
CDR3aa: CASSLLQQGAQYF

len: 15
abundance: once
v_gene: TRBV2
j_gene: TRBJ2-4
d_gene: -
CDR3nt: TGTGCCAGCAGGACCCCGGCGGCAGTCAAAAACATTCAGTACTTC
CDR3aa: CASRTPAAVKNIQYF

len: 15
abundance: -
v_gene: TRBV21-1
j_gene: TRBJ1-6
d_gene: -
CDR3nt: TGTGCCAGCAGCAACAAACATGCCTCCCCGCGGGTCCTCCACTTT
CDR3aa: CASSNKHASPRVLHF

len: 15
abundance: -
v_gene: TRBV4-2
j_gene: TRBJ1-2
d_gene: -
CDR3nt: TGTGCCAGCAGCCAAGATCCCGGGGGTAACTATGGCTACACCTTC
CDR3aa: CASSQDPGGNYGYTF

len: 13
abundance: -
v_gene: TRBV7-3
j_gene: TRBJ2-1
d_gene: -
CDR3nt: TGTGCCAGCAGCTTAAATCCGCGGGATGAGCAGTTCTTC
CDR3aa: CASSLNPRDEQFF

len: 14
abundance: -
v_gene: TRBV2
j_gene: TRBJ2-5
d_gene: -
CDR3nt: TGTGCCAGCAGGGTCGGGGCGAGCTGGGAGACCCAGTACTTC
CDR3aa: CASRVGASWETQYF

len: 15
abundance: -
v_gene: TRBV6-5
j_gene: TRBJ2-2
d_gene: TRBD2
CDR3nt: TGTGCCAGCAGAATAGGACTAGCGGGAGACGGGGAGCTGTTTTTT
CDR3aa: CASRIGLAGDGELFF

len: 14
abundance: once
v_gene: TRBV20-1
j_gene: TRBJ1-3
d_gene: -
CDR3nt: TGCAGTGCTAGTCTGTTGACCTCTGGAAACACCATATATTTT
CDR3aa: CSASLLTSGNTIYF

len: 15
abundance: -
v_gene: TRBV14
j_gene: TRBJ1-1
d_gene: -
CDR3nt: TGTGCCAGCAGCCCGACCGTTTACAGGGCCACTGAAGCTTTCTTT
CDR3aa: CASSPTVYRATEAFF

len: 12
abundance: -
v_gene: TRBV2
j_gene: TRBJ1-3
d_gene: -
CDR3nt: TGTGCCAGCAACAGGATAGAGGACACCATATATTTT
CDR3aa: CASNRIEDTIYF

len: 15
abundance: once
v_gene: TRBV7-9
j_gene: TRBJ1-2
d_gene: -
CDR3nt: TGTGCCAGCAGTCCTATTGGGGGAGTAGGCTATGGCTACACCTTC
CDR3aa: CASSPIGGVGYGYTF

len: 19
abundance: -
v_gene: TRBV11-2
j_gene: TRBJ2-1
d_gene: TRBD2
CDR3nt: TGTGCCAGCAGCCCAGTGGGGACCCTAGCGGGAGCAAACTACAATGAGCAGTTCTTC
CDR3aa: CASSPVGTLAGANYNEQFF

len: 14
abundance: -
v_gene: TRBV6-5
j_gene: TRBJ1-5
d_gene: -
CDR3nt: TGTGCCAGCAGTTTTAATCGGGTTTATCAGCCCCAGCATTTT
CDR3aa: CASSFNRVYQPQHF

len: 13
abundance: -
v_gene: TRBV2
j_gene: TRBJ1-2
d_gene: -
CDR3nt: TGTGCCAGCAGTGTTTTACAGAACTATGGCTACACCTTC
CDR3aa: CASSVLQNYGYTF

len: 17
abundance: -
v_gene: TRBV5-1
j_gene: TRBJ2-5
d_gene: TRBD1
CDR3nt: TGCGCCAGCAGCTTGGGCCCGGGACAGGGGACCCAAGAGACCCAGTACTTC
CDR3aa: CASSLGPGQGTQETQYF

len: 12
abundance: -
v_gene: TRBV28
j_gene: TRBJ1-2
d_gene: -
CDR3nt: TGTGCCAGCAGTGGGGGCAACTATGGCTACACCTTC
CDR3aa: CASSGGNYGYTF

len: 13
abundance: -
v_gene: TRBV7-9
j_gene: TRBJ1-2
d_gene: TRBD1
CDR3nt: TGTGCCACCCTGCCCAGACAGGGAAGTGGCTACACCTTC
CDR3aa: CATLPRQGSGYTF

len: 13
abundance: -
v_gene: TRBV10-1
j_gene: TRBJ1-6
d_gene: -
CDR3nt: TGCGCCACCCAAGTTAGGGGAGACTCACCCCTCCACTTT
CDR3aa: CATQVRGDSPLHF

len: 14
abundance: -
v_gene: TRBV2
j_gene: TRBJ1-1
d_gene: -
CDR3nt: TGTGCCAGCATTACCGTAGGTGGGGGAGCTGAAGCTTTCTTT
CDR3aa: CASITVGGGAEAFF

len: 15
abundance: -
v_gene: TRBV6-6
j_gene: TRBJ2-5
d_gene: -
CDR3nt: TGTGCCAGCAGCCACGGGGACTCACCAGGGGAGACCCAGTACTTC
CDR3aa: CASSHGDSPGETQYF

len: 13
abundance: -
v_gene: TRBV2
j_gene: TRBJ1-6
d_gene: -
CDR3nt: TGTGCCAGCAGCGGGACTGATAATTCACCCCTCCACTTT
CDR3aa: CASSGTDNSPLHF

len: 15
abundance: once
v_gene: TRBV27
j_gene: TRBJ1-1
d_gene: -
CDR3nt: TGTGCCAGCAGTACCGGACAGAGTATGAACACTGAAGCTTTCTTT
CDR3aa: CASSTGQSMNTEAFF

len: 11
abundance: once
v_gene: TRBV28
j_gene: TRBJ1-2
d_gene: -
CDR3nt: TGTGCCAGCCAGGATAACTATGGCTACACCTTC
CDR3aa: CASQDNYGYTF

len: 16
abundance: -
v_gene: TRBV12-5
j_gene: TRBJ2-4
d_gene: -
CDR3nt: TGTGCTAGTGGTTTGGTACTCGGGATGTCCAAAAACATTCAGTACTTC
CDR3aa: CASGLVLGMSKNIQYF

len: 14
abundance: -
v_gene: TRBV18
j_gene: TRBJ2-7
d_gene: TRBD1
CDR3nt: TGTGCCAGCTCCTACCGGGACAGGGTCTACGAGCAGTACTTC
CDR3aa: CASSYRDRVYEQYF

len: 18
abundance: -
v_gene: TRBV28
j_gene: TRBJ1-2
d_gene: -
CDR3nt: TGTGCCAGCAGTTCCCGCCCCCACAGGGACTGGAGACCCTATGGCTACACCTTC
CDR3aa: CASSSRPHRDWRPYGYTF

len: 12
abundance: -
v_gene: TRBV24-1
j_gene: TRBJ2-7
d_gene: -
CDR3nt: TGTGCCACCAGTGACCCAGGGGACGAGCAGTACTTC
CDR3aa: CATSDPGDEQYF

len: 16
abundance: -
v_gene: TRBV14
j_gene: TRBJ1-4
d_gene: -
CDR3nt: TGTGCCAGCAGTAGGGGCAAAGATGCAACTAATGAAAAACTGTTTTTT
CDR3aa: CASSRGKDATNEKLFF